What follows are 19 T cell receptor beta chains derived from one specimen sequenced in a study of blood T cell repertoires in COVID-19. Data came from immunoSEQ multiplex PCR; TCRdb stores just in-frame clones and leaves some out. The sample lists 210,000 or so clones, about nine tenths seen once, with around 2.2% in the top ten. The sequenced sample was peripheral blood. Receptor source: a woman in her fifties or sixties with acute or convalescent COVID-19.

The chain joins TRBV7-2 to TRBJ1-1, with 10 bases fitting TRBD1. Germline lookup yields CDR1 SGHTA and CDR2 FQGNSA. Unmatched junction bases numbered 14, after V lost 6 bases and J lost 1 base. The CDR3 contains 18 residues. CDR3 sequence reads: CASSLLPGQGERNTEAFF. CDR3 in DNA: TGTGCCAGCAGTTTACTCCCAGGACAGGGGGAGAGGAACACTGAAGCTTTCTTT.

The chain uses TRBV7-9 and TRBJ1-3, with D tentatively TRBD1 (5 bases). The CDR3 sequence is 18 residues long. Germline V gene lookup returns CDR1 SEHNR and CDR2 FQNEAQ (reference sequence). Trimming cost V 4 bases and J 0 bases, with 19 bases left between them. The CDR3 sequence is CASSSLGGLGSSGNTIYF. The CDR3 region has the DNA TGTGCCAGCAGCTCGCTTGGGGGGTTGGGGAGCTCTGGAAACACCATATATTTT.

For the CDR3, the DNA is TGTGCCAGCAGCCCAGGACTAGGCGAGTCGAATGAGCAGTTCTTC. Its translation is CASSPGLGESNEQFF. The V call is TRBV5-4, the J call TRBJ2-1; 7 bases are shared with TRBD2. V was clipped by 4 bases and J by 7 bases; unmatched bases: 11. Germline values: CDR1 SGHNT, CDR2 YYREEE (reference sequence). CDR3 length equals 15 residues.

The gene calls are TRBV10-3 and TRBJ2-1; the D gene is possibly TRBD2 (7 bases). This CDR3 has 15 amino acids. V lost 0 bases and J lost 5, with 11 bases in between. Germline assignment: CDR1 ENHRY and CDR2 SYGVKD. This CDR3 reads CAISESGRGDNEQFF. Written as DNA, the CDR3 is TGTGCCATCAGTGAGTCAGGGAGGGGGGACAATGAGCAGTTCTTC.

The rearrangement uses TRBV7-2 and TRBJ2-5, with D possibly TRBD2 on 6 matching bases. V was trimmed by 2 bases and J by 5 bases, leaving 15 bases between them. The CDR3 loop spans 15 amino acids. CDR1 and CDR2 (germline): SGHTA, FQGNSA. The CDR3 sequence: CASSLNLEGLETQYF. The CDR3 DNA is TGTGCCAGCAGCTTAAACTTGGAGGGGTTGGAGACCCAGTACTTC.

V is TRBV7-7 and J is TRBJ2-1; D possibly corresponds to TRBD2 (6 bases). The CDR3 has 13 amino acids. Germline assignment: CDR1 SSHAT and CDR2 FNYEAQ (reference sequence). Trimming stripped 1 base from V and 10 bases from J, with 11 bases between. For the CDR3, the DNA is TGTGCCAGCAGCTTAGTCGGCGGGAAAGAGCAGTTCTTC. It codes for CASSLVGGKEQFF.

This clone was counted once. The chain employs TRBV18 and TRBJ2-7; 8 bases agree with TRBD1. The trim removed 2 bases at V and 1 base at J, leaving 4 bases unmatched. The CDR3 extends over 15 amino acids. CDR1 KGHSH and CDR2 LQKENI come from the germline V gene. The CDR3 DNA reads as TGTGCCAGCTCACCAGCCAGGGGGCAATCCTACGAGCAGTACTTC. Translating gives CASSPARGQSYEQYF.

This chain links TRBV19 with TRBJ1-2; 7 bases fit TRBD1. Trimming took 5 bases from V and 3 from J; bases not matched to a gene: 9. CDR1 is LNHDA and CDR2 is SQIVND in the germline V gene (reference sequence). The CDR3 length is 15 residues. The CDR3 loop reads CASSVNRGPDYGYTF. CDR3 bases: TGTGCCAGTAGTGTAAACAGGGGCCCGGACTATGGCTACACCTTC. The variable domain in full, with the rest retrieved from reference TRBV19 and TRBJ1-2, is DGGITQSPKYLFRKEGQNVTLSCEQNLNHDAMYWYRQDPGQGLRLIYYSQIVNDFQKGDIAEGYSVSREKKESFPLTVTSAQKNPTAFYLCASSVNRGPDYGYTFGSGTRLTVV.

This clone is a singleton in its sample. V is TRBV7-2 and J is TRBJ2-5, with 8 positions matching TRBD2. CDR1 and CDR2 (germline): SGHTA, FQGNSA. J gave up 2 bases and V 1 base, and 12 bases lay outside the gene matches. The CDR3 is 18 amino acids. This chain's CDR3 is CASSLVGSSSGGQETQYF. In DNA form, the CDR3 reads TGTGCCAGCAGCTTAGTTGGATCGAGCTCGGGGGGGCAAGAGACCCAGTACTTC.

The V call is TRBV6-2 or TRBV6-3, the J call TRBJ1-2, with TRBD1 as a possible D gene (6 bases). This CDR3 is built from 14 residues. The V end was cut by 2 bases, the J end by 10 bases, with 17 bases between. Per the germline V gene, CDR1 is MNHEY and CDR2 is SVGEGT. CDR3 sequence reads: CASSYPGQFFPYTF. Here the CDR3 DNA reads TGTGCCAGCAGTTACCCGGGACAATTCTTTCCCTACACCTTC.

The genes are TRBV19 and TRBJ1-3, with 7 bases lining up with TRBD1. Germline CDR1 and CDR2: LNHDA and SQIVND (reference sequence). This CDR3 has 14 amino acids. J lost 7 bases, V lost 5 bases, and 8 bases had no gene match. Here the CDR3 reads CASSRQGPGNTIYF. CDR3 nucleotides: TGTGCCAGTAGTCGACAGGGCCCAGGGAACACCATATATTTT.

This clone was counted once. V usage is TRBV18 and J usage is TRBJ2-7, with TRBD1 matching 7 bases. Germline V CDR1 and CDR2: KGHSH, LQKENI. V lost 1 base to trimming and J lost 2 bases; unmatched junction nucleotides: 11. The CDR3 has 17 amino acids. CDR3 amino acids: CASSPRLSGTDPYEQYF. The CDR3 DNA reads as TGTGCCAGCTCACCACGCTTATCCGGGACAGACCCCTACGAGCAGTACTTC.

The chain uses TRBV5-1 and TRBJ2-2, with a weak D call TRBD1 (5 bases). V lost 4 bases, J lost 6 bases, and 19 bases lay in between. CDR3 size: 16 residues. CDR1 is SGHRS, CDR2 YFSETQ, per germline. CDR3 bases: TGCGCCAGCAGCCAGGAAGGCAGGGTGAGACCCGGGGAGCTGTTTTTT. It codes for CASSQEGRVRPGELFF.

The chain links TRBV20-1 to TRBJ2-1; unclear D gene. The CDR3 runs to 11 residues. CDR1 is DFQATT, CDR2 SNEGSKA, per germline (reference sequence). V shed 3 bases and J shed 8 bases, with 8 bases lying between them. The CDR3 DNA reads TGCAGTGCTAGTCGGCTAGATGAGCAGTTCTTC. Residues: CSASRLDEQFF.

The chain links TRBV11-3 to TRBJ2-2; 8 bases align to TRBD1. CDR1 SGHNT and CDR2 YENEEA come from the germline V gene. With 9 bases clipped from V and 4 bases from J, the junction kept 4 bases outside the gene matches. The CDR3 is made up of 13 amino acids. The CDR3 DNA reads TGTGCCAGTGCGGGACAGGTCACCGGGGAGCTGTTTTTT. Amino acids: CASAGQVTGELFF.

CDR3 sequence: CASSQDQRGGSYNEQFF. The CDR3 DNA sequence: TGTGCCAGCAGCCAAGATCAACGGGGAGGGTCCTACAATGAGCAGTTCTTC. The chain uses TRBV3-1 (or the pseudogene TRBV3-2) and TRBJ2-1; 7 nucleotides line up with TRBD2. This CDR3 contains 17 residues. The trim removed 0 bases at V and 1 base at J, leaving 6 bases unmatched. CDR1 is LGHDT, CDR2 YNNKEL, per germline (reference sequence).

The rearrangement links TRBV7-8 to TRBJ1-2; TRBD1 matches 7 bases. V lost 2 bases to trimming and J lost 6 bases; unmatched junction nucleotides: 12. The CDR3 length is 16 residues. CDR1 is SGHVS and CDR2 is FQNEAQ in the germline V gene. The CDR3 DNA reads TGTGCCAGCAGCTTACAGGAGGGGGCAGGGCGAGATGGCTACACCTTC. Protein product: CASSLQEGAGRDGYTF.

The chain is built from TRBV18 and TRBJ1-2; 9 nucleotides match TRBD1. After removal of 5 bases from V and 7 bases from J, the junction contained 11 bases not matched to a gene. Per the germline V gene, CDR1 is KGHSH and CDR2 is LQKENI. The CDR3 has 15 residues. This CDR3 reads CASSTGQGGPGGYTF. The CDR3 coding sequence is TGTGCCAGCTCAACGGGACAGGGTGGACCAGGTGGCTACACCTTC.

The table lists this clone with a few counts. The V call is TRBV7-2, the J call TRBJ2-1, with a tentative D call TRBD1 (7 bases). The CDR3 extends over 15 amino acids. Deletions cut 6 bases from V and 7 bases from J, with 19 bases between. Per the germline V gene, CDR1 is SGHTA and CDR2 is FQGNSA. The CDR3 reads CASSRDREDGNEQFF. Here the CDR3 DNA reads TGTGCCAGCAGTCGTGACAGGGAGGATGGGAATGAGCAGTTCTTC. The full variable domain, in which reference TRBV7-2 and TRBJ2-1 provide the parts outside the CDR3, is GAGVSQSPSNKVTEKGKDVELRCDPISGHTALYWYRQSLGQGLEFLIYFQGNSAPDKSGLPSDRFSAERTGGSVSTLTIQRTQQEDSAVYLCASSRDREDGNEQFFGPGTRLTVL.